This TCR beta chain is from a study of blood T cells in healthy people across ages. Study results and limitations: In these data, TCR beta diversity tracked strongly with naive T cell percentage. PBMCs went unsorted, and a conclusive naive versus antigen-experienced comparison was therefore prevented.

Sample-barcoded 5' priming and a J-beta primer mix drove a second PCR of 7 to 11 cycles. TCRdb reprocessed the 5' RACE reads via MiXCR and lists one record per CDR3 protein. The profile covers about 1,500,000 distinct CDR3 sequences, with approximately 40% appearing a single time and 6.5% to 10% taken by the ten largest. CDR3 size: 14 residues. J lost 8 bases, V lost 10 bases, and 12 bases had no gene match. This clonotype was counted a few times. What it binds is unknown. The sequencing sample was made of blood. The V gene is TRBV12-3 or TRBV12-4, the J gene TRBJ2-1; 9 bases match TRBD1. The receptor's source is a woman aged 18-30 years in good health. The CDR3 sequence is CATCPGTGIDEQFF. In DNA form, the CDR3 reads TGTGCCACCTGTCCCGGGACAGGGATCGATGAGCAGTTCTTC.